Below, 10 T cell receptor beta chains from the same sample are listed, as sequenced in a study of shared clonotypes between healthy human individuals. Here immunoSEQ multiplex PCR was the method, and the copy in TCRdb shows in-frame clones only, minus some. The sample has 850,000 to 1,100,000 clones; approximately 80% are singletons. The sample comprised memory CD4+ T cells from PBMCs. Sample subset: CD45RA-negative fraction. The receptors originated from a man between 18 and 29 years old in good health. Some clones in this sample may be carry-over from other donors' samples.

This clone was seen a few times. The chain is built from TRBV7-9 and TRBJ2-1; D ambiguous. Germline CDR1 and CDR2: SEHNR and FQNEAQ (reference sequence). The CDR3 extends over 12 amino acids. Between the trimmed V and J ends, which lost 5 bases and 10 bases, there was a span of 12 bases. The CDR3 DNA is TGTGCCAGCAGCCGCCTTGACGCGGAGCAGTTCTTC. It specifies CASSRLDAEQFF.

This rearrangement joins TRBV6-5 to TRBJ1-1; D gene uncertain. Per germline, CDR1 MNHEY and CDR2 SVGAGI. The V end lost 7 bases, the J end lost 5 bases, and 11 bases lay between the germline ends. CDR3 length: 12 amino acids. In DNA form, the CDR3 reads TGTGCCAGCATAATATTGGGAACTGAAGCTTTCTTT. Protein: CASIILGTEAFF.

This clone was seen a single time. The chain joins TRBV28 to TRBJ1-1; D possibly corresponds to TRBD1 (5 bases). V was clipped by 5 bases and J by 6 bases, with 16 bases between them. CDR1 is MDHEN, CDR2 SYDVKM, per germline. The CDR3 is 14 amino acids. The DNA for the CDR3 is TGTGCCAGCAGTCCGGGAGATAGGGGCGCTGAAGCTTTCTTT. Its translation is CASSPGDRGAEAFF.

This chain links TRBV28 with TRBJ2-7; TRBD2 matches at 14 bases. The CDR3 contains 21 residues. From germline, CDR1 is MDHEN and CDR2 SYDVKM. With 2 bases clipped from V and 2 bases from J, the junction kept 17 bases outside the gene matches. CDR3 residues: CASSLAWLGGLAGGRTYEQYF. CDR3 in DNA: TGTGCCAGCAGTTTAGCTTGGTTGGGCGGACTAGCGGGAGGTCGGACCTACGAGCAGTACTTC.

This sequence joins TRBV7-2 and TRBJ1-1; D unresolved. Trimming left V 3 bases short and J 3 bases short, with 8 bases between. The V gene's germline CDR1 is SGHTA and CDR2 FQGNSA. The CDR3 loop spans 13 amino acids. CDR3 region: CASSFRGYTEAFF. As DNA, the CDR3 is TGTGCCAGCAGCTTCAGAGGGTACACTGAAGCTTTCTTT.

V and J are TRBV5-4 and TRBJ2-3, with D hard to call. This CDR3 spans 13 amino acids. V gave up 1 base and J gave up 5 bases, with 8 bases separating them. CDR1 and CDR2 from the germline V gene are SGHNT and YYREEE (reference sequence). The CDR3 DNA reads TGTGCCAGCAGCTTGAAGACGGGAGATACGCAGTATTTT. It encodes CASSLKTGDTQYF.

This clone came up once. This rearrangement joins TRBV11-2 to TRBJ2-3; the D gene is possibly TRBD1 (5 bases). The germline CDR1 and CDR2 sequences are SGHAT and FQNNGV. This CDR3 has 14 residues. The V gene lost 2 bases and the J gene lost 0 bases, with 6 bases spanning the gap. The CDR3 is CASSLQGSTDTQYF. DNA of the CDR3: TGTGCCAGCAGCTTACAGGGTAGCACAGATACGCAGTATTTT.

This clone was observed once. The chain employs TRBV5-1 and TRBJ2-7; 7 nucleotides agree with TRBD2. V shed 3 bases, J shed 2 bases, and the junction held 8 bases outside the gene matches. Looked up from germline, CDR1 is SGHRS and CDR2 is YFSETQ. CDR3 length equals 15 residues. Written as DNA, the CDR3 is TGCGCCAGCAGCTGGGACGGGACTACCCCCTACGAGCAGTACTTC. Its translation: CASSWDGTTPYEQYF. The entire variable domain, with the rest obtained from reference TRBV5-1 and TRBJ2-7, is as follows: KAGVTQTPRYLIKTRGQQVTLSCSPISGHRSVSWYQQTPGQGLQFLFEYFSETQRNKGNFPGRFSGRQFSNSRSEMNVSTLELGDSALYLCASSWDGTTPYEQYFGPGTRLTVT.

The V and J genes are TRBV7-3 and TRBJ2-1; 11 bases fit TRBD2. Germline V gene data show CDR1 as SGHTA and CDR2 as FQGTGA. The CDR3 loop spans 17 amino acids. The trim removed 4 bases at V and 8 bases at J, leaving 13 bases unmatched. CDR3 loop: CASSSIGGTSGRDEQFF. The CDR3 DNA reads as TGTGCCAGCAGCTCGATAGGAGGAACTAGCGGGAGAGATGAGCAGTTCTTC.

The genes are TRBV7-8 and TRBJ2-7; tentative D call: TRBD2 (5 bases). From germline, CDR1 is SGHVS and CDR2 FQNEAQ. This CDR3 contains 11 residues. Trimming removed 8 bases at V and 12 bases at J, with 17 bases between. The CDR3 nucleotides read TGTGCCAGCGGCCGAGCCGGACTGGTGTACTTC. Amino acid sequence: CASGRAGLVYF.